These 32 T cell receptor beta chains originate from one sample sequenced in a study of vaccination effects on CD4 cells after COVID-19 (dated by TCRdb to between 2021 and 2024). Library construction relied on the immunoSEQ multiplex PCR assay. TCRdb stores this immuneACCESS table with in-frame sequences only. Part of the clones is absent; in the studies checked, under half of the shortfall reflects unresolved V genes, and no reason is known for the rest. The sample table lists some 69,000 clones, 70% to 85% of them with a count of one. Around 1.5% of the sample lies in the top ten. Their antigens remain unidentified. The ViraFEST assay stimulated PBMC with viral peptide pools and then used TCR sequencing to identify antigen-specific CD4+ T cell clonotypes by expansion. After more than nine days of culture, CD4+ T cells were isolated with the EasySep CD4+ T cell isolation kit. Two doses of either the BNT162b2 or the mRNA-1273 mRNA SARS-CoV-2 vaccine were administered to participants.

Specimen: CD4+ T cells from PBMCs cultured with HCoV-229E spike peptides, collected after COVID-19 vaccination. The label giving this sample's cell subset or site can be read as: HCoV-229E spike overlapping peptide pool stimulation. The receptors were gathered from a human donor who received a COVID-19 vaccine.

The chain uses TRBV7-2 and TRBJ1-6; the D gene is possibly TRBD1 (5 bases). Between the trimmed V and J ends, which lost 0 bases and 7 bases, there was a span of 13 bases. This CDR3 spans 16 amino acids. In germline, CDR1 is SGHTA, CDR2 FQGNSA. The CDR3 DNA is TGTGCCAGCAGCTTAGCCCAGGGTGTTCGGAATTCACCCCTCCACTTT. It codes for CASSLAQGVRNSPLHF. Full variable domain (remainder filled in from reference TRBV7-2 and TRBJ1-6): GAGVSQSPSNKVTEKGKDVELRCDPISGHTALYWYRQSLGQGLEFLIYFQGNSAPDKSGLPSDRFSAERTGGSVSTLTIQRTQQEDSAVYLCASSLAQGVRNSPLHFGNGTRLTVT.

Notes on this clone: Additional DNA sequences in this sample encode the identical CDR3. This sequence joins TRBV5-1 and TRBJ1-1; the D is unclear. The CDR3 sequence is 13 residues long. The V gene lost 4 bases and the J gene lost 1 base, with 8 bases spanning the gap. Germline V lookup: CDR1 SGHRS, CDR2 YFSETQ. CDR3 sequence: CASSLGPNTEAFF. In nucleotides, the CDR3 is TGCGCCAGCAGCCTAGGGCCGAACACTGAAGCTTTCTTT.

This clone was detected only once. The chain is built from TRBV3-1 (or the pseudogene TRBV3-2) and TRBJ1-2, with D possibly TRBD1 on 5 matching bases. V lost 4 bases, J lost 4 bases, and 10 bases lay in between. Germline V gene data show CDR1 as LGHDT and CDR2 as YNNKEL (reference sequence). The CDR3 is made up of 13 amino acids. The DNA of the CDR3 is TGTGCCAGCAGCCCTCGGCAGGGCTATGGCTACACCTTC. Translation gives CASSPRQGYGYTF.

The chain couples TRBV6-4 to TRBJ1-1; D not certain. Germline V CDR1 and CDR2: MRHNA, SNTAGT. Trimming pared 4 bases from V and 2 bases from J, leaving 11 bases between. The CDR3 contains 14 residues. The CDR3, as DNA: TGTGCCAGCAGTGTAGAGGAGGGCAACACTGAAGCTTTCTTT. It is translated as CASSVEEGNTEAFF.

The V call is TRBV18, the J call TRBJ2-5, with 8 bases lining up with TRBD1. With 8 bases clipped from V and 5 bases from J, the junction kept 7 bases outside the gene matches. The CDR3 runs 13 residues. CDR1 KGHSH and CDR2 LQKENI come from the germline V gene. The CDR3 DNA sequence: TGTGCCAGCACTGGGACAGGCGGGGAGACCCAGTACTTC. Amino acids: CASTGTGGETQYF.

The gene calls are TRBV5-4 and TRBJ1-4, with TRBD1 matching over 8 bases. Looked up from germline, CDR1 is SGHNT and CDR2 is YYREEE (reference sequence). The CDR3 contains 15 residues. V was pared by 3 bases and J by 4 bases, with 5 bases of the junction left unmatched. DNA of the CDR3: TGTGCCAGCAGCTCGCCGGGACAGGTTAATGAAAAACTGTTTTTT. Translated: CASSSPGQVNEKLFF.

J is TRBJ2-7 and V is TRBV24-1; TRBD1 is a possible D gene (6 bases). Germline V gene lookup returns CDR1 KGHDR and CDR2 SFDVKD. The ends were cut back, 3 bases at V and 5 bases at J, with 19 bases in the middle. There are 16 residues in the CDR3. CDR3 in amino acids: CATSDNGTHPCHEQYV. CDR3 nucleotide sequence: TGTGCCACCAGTGATAACGGGACACATCCTTGTCACGAGCAGTACGTC.

This clone was seen only a few times. The chain links TRBV29-1 to TRBJ2-4; D is ambiguous. Deletions cut 5 bases from V and 0 bases from J, with 8 bases between. CDR3 length equals 13 residues. Germline CDR1 SQVTM, CDR2 ANQGSEA. In DNA form, the CDR3 reads TGCAGCGTTCCGTCTCTAGCCAAAAACATTCAGTACTTC. Translated: CSVPSLAKNIQYF.

The rearrangement links TRBV29-1 to TRBJ2-5; D is perhaps TRBD1 (6 bases). The CDR3 spans 12 residues. The V gene's germline CDR1 is SQVTM and CDR2 ANQGSEA. The ends were cut back, 4 bases at V and 3 bases at J, with 9 bases in the middle. The CDR3 is CSVGQVEETQYF. The DNA for the CDR3 is TGCAGCGTTGGACAGGTCGAAGAGACCCAGTACTTC.

This chain joins TRBV5-5 and TRBJ2-1, with unresolved D. CDR1 SGHKS and CDR2 YYEKEE come from the germline V gene (reference sequence). The germline V and J ends were trimmed by 2 bases and 9 bases, with 6 bases remaining between them. The CDR3 is made up of 11 amino acids. CDR3 protein: CASSFRSEQFF. The CDR3 bases are TGTGCCAGCAGCTTTCGGTCTGAGCAGTTCTTC. Looking up the rest from reference TRBV5-5 and TRBJ2-1 gives the full variable domain: DAGVTQSPTHLIKTRGQQVTLRCSPISGHKSVSWYQQVLGQGPQFIFQYYEKEERGRGNFPDRFSARQFPNYSSELNVNALLLGDSALYLCASSFRSEQFFGPGTRLTVL.

The chain uses TRBV5-1 and TRBJ1-2; D unclear. The CDR3 runs 14 residues. Germline CDR1 is SGHRS and CDR2 is YFSETQ. Between the trimmed V and J ends, which lost 0 bases and 2 bases, there was a span of 8 bases. The DNA for the CDR3 is TGCGCCAGCAGCTTGGCAGACGGAAACTATGGCTACACCTTC. This codes for CASSLADGNYGYTF.

This clone turned up a few times. This rearrangement joins TRBV28 to TRBJ1-5; tentatively, D is TRBD1 (6 bases). In germline, CDR1 is MDHEN, CDR2 SYDVKM. The ends were cut back, 1 base at V and 4 bases at J, with 17 bases in the middle. The CDR3 loop spans 17 amino acids. As DNA, the CDR3 is TGTGCCAGCAGTTTATCGGCTCCGGGACACCGTAATCAGCCCCAGCATTTT. Its protein product is CASSLSAPGHRNQPQHF.

This clone came up once. The J gene is TRBJ1-1, the V gene TRBV6-6; the D is unclear. This CDR3 contains 14 residues. V lost 6 bases and J 0 bases, leaving 11 bases between the germline ends. Germline-derived CDR1 and CDR2 are MNHNY and SVGAGI (reference sequence). This CDR3 reads CASRYRAMNTEAFF. In DNA form, the CDR3 reads TGTGCCAGCAGGTATAGGGCCATGAACACTGAAGCTTTCTTT.

The rearrangement uses TRBV3-1 (or the pseudogene TRBV3-2) and TRBJ2-3; D gene uncertain. The CDR3 consists of 15 residues. CDR1 and CDR2 (germline): LGHDT, YNNKEL (reference sequence). The V and J ends lost 1 base and 4 bases respectively, with 12 bases between them. The CDR3 here is CASSQVRSSSDTQYF. As DNA, the CDR3 is TGTGCCAGCAGCCAAGTTCGGTCTTCTTCAGATACGCAGTATTTT.

Comment on this clone: This same CDR3 is encoded by further DNA sequences in the sample. The rearrangement links TRBV6-5 to TRBJ2-7; a possible D gene is TRBD1 (5 bases). Trimming took off 2 bases at V and 3 bases at J, with 5 bases between the two ends. CDR1 and CDR2 from the germline V gene are MNHEY and SVGAGI. The length of the CDR3 is 12 residues. The CDR3 protein is CASSYQGYEQYV. CDR3 sequence (DNA): TGTGCCAGCAGTTACCAGGGCTACGAGCAGTACGTC.

This clone has more than one count but fewer than ten. This chain uses TRBV28 with TRBJ1-1, with TRBD1 as a possible D gene (6 bases). Trimming cost V 6 bases and J 9 bases, with 17 bases left between them. The CDR3 covers 13 residues. CDR1 is MDHEN, CDR2 SYDVKM, per germline. Written as DNA, the CDR3 is TGTGCCAGCAGCGGACAGCCCCTGGGACAAGCTTTCTTT. Encoded protein: CASSGQPLGQAFF. Full variable domain (outside the CDR3, taken from reference TRBV28 and TRBJ1-1): DVKVTQSSRYLVKRTGEKVFLECVQDMDHENMFWYRQDPGLGLRLIYFSYDVKMKEKGDIPEGYSVSREKKERFSLILESASTNQTSMYLCASSGQPLGQAFFGQGTRLTVV.

This chain links TRBV2 with TRBJ1-5, with 9 bases that match TRBD1. Germline trimming cut 6 bases from V and 5 bases from J; bases unmatched to any gene: 5. Germline V gene sequence: CDR1 SNHLY, CDR2 FYNNEI. This CDR3 is 14 amino acids long. The CDR3 here is CASSGQGSHQPQHF. The CDR3 DNA reads TGTGCCAGCAGCGGACAGGGGAGTCATCAGCCCCAGCATTTT.

This sequence joins TRBV6-5 and TRBJ2-7; 8 bases are a match to TRBD1. Germline assignment: CDR1 MNHEY and CDR2 SVGAGI. There are 14 residues in the CDR3. Trimming at V came to 5 bases and at J to 0 bases, leaving 3 bases not matched to a gene. As DNA, the CDR3 is TGTGCCAGCAGTCGGGACAGGAGCTCCTACGAGCAGTACGTC. This codes for CASSRDRSSYEQYV.

The rearrangement joins TRBV29-1 to TRBJ1-1; D is undetermined. The V gene lost 4 bases and the J gene lost 1 base, with 4 bases spanning the gap. The CDR3 totals 11 residues. The V gene's germline CDR1 is SQVTM and CDR2 ANQGSEA. CDR3 residues: CSVGQNTEAFF. In DNA form, the CDR3 reads TGCAGCGTTGGACAGAACACTGAAGCTTTCTTT.

The rearrangement uses TRBV30 and TRBJ1-4; the D is unclear. Germline V gives CDR1 GTSNPN, CDR2 SVGIG (reference sequence). This CDR3 is built from 11 residues. V dropped 4 bases and J dropped 15 bases, with 15 bases sitting between them. CDR3 sequence: CAWNKRGEVFF. In nucleotides, the CDR3 is TGTGCCTGGAACAAGCGCGGTGAAGTGTTTTTT.

This sequence joins TRBV2 and TRBJ2-1, with TRBD1 identical over 10 bases. The CDR3 has 16 amino acids. Looked up from germline, CDR1 is SNHLY and CDR2 is FYNNEI. Trimming removed 3 bases from V and 3 bases from J; junction bases left unmatched: 5. In nucleotides, the CDR3 is TGTGCCAGCAGTGATCCCTGGACAGGGGGCTACAATGAGCAGTTCTTC. Protein sequence: CASSDPWTGGYNEQFF.

This clone is a singleton in its sample. The J gene is TRBJ2-1, the V gene TRBV6-4, with 13 nucleotides matching TRBD2. Germline values: CDR1 MRHNA, CDR2 SNTAGT. The CDR3 spans 16 residues. As DNA, the CDR3 is TGTGTCAGACTAGCGGGGGGACATAGGGTGATCGGTGAGCAGTTCTTC. It specifies CVRLAGGHRVIGEQFF.

This chain connects TRBV7-9 to TRBJ1-1; tentative D call: TRBD1 (5 bases). The V end was cut by 5 bases, the J end by 4 bases, with 14 bases between. The CDR3 length is 14 residues. CDR1 and CDR2 (germline): SEHNR, FQNEAQ (reference sequence). CDR3 residues: CASSPSRAGTEAFF. CDR3 DNA sequence: TGTGCCAGCAGCCCCTCCAGGGCGGGCACTGAAGCTTTCTTT.

The rearrangement uses TRBV5-1 and TRBJ1-2, with 8 bases that match TRBD1. CDR3 length equals 14 residues. The junction had 3 bases not matched to a gene; V was cut back by 2 bases and J by 3 bases. Per the germline V gene, CDR1 is SGHRS and CDR2 is YFSETQ. The CDR3 DNA is TGCGCCAGCAGCTTCCAGGGGGCGGACTATGGCTACACCTTC. Its translation is CASSFQGADYGYTF.

The J gene is TRBJ2-3, the V gene TRBV5-1; 7 bases are a match to TRBD2. The CDR3 consists of 15 residues. Unmatched junction bases numbered 2, after V lost 0 bases and J lost 1 base. Germline CDR1 SGHRS, CDR2 YFSETQ. Here the CDR3 reads CASSLGSGGTDTQYF. The CDR3 coding sequence is TGCGCCAGCAGCTTGGGCAGCGGGGGCACAGATACGCAGTATTTT.

This chain joins TRBV19 and TRBJ1-1, with a weak D call TRBD1 (6 bases). V shed 3 bases and J shed 4 bases, with 12 bases lying between them. This CDR3 has 14 amino acids. CDR1 is LNHDA, CDR2 SQIVND, per germline (reference sequence). CDR3 DNA sequence: TGTGCCAGTAGTATTGGGGGGGCTGGCACTGAAGCTTTCTTT. It is translated as CASSIGGAGTEAFF.

V usage is TRBV21-1 and J usage is TRBJ2-7; whether TRBD1, the table's D call, matches the DNA was not checked. TRBV21-1 is reported as a pseudogene. The CDR3 is 15 residues long. The CDR3 bases are TGTGCCAGCAGCACACGGACAGGGGGCAAAGACGAGCAGTACGTC. It translates to CASSTRTGGKDEQYV.

The chain employs TRBV5-1 and TRBJ2-5; 7 nucleotides match TRBD2. The CDR3 length is 15 residues. Per germline, CDR1 SGHRS and CDR2 YFSETQ. V lost 4 bases to trimming and J lost 1 base; unmatched junction nucleotides: 7. The CDR3 protein is CASSLPSGGQETQYF. The DNA of the CDR3 is TGCGCCAGCAGCCTGCCCTCGGGGGGCCAAGAGACCCAGTACTTC.

The V and J genes are TRBV24-1 and TRBJ1-4; 8 nucleotides match TRBD1. Looked up from germline, CDR1 is KGHDR and CDR2 is SFDVKD. The length of the CDR3 is 15 residues. Germline trimming cut 2 bases from V and 4 bases from J; bases unmatched to any gene: 2. The CDR3 DNA reads as TGTGCCACCAGTGATTCGGACAGGGATAATGAAAAACTGTTTTTT. Translated, it gives CATSDSDRDNEKLFF.

The V call is TRBV4-1, the J call TRBJ2-6; a weak D match, TRBD1 (6 bases). CDR3 size: 17 residues. V lost 4 bases and J 2 bases, leaving 15 bases between the germline ends. Germline CDR1 MGHRA, CDR2 YSYEKL. The CDR3 here is CASSPGQIFTGANVLTF. The CDR3 coding sequence is TGCGCCAGCAGCCCAGGACAGATTTTTACTGGGGCCAACGTCCTGACTTTC.

J is TRBJ2-7 and V is TRBV6-1, with TRBD2 identical over 8 bases. The ends lost 3 bases at V and 5 bases at J; junction bases unmatched: 9. CDR3 length: 15 amino acids. In germline, CDR1 is MNHNS, CDR2 SASEGT. Written as DNA, the CDR3 is TGTGCCAGCAGTGACGGGGGAGCGGGGGAAGACGAGCAGTACGTC. The encoded protein is CASSDGGAGEDEQYV.

This clone was recorded only once. The rearrangement uses TRBV5-1 and TRBJ1-4; D unclear. CDR1 SGHRS and CDR2 YFSETQ come from the germline V gene. Trimming shortened V by 0 bases and J by 7 bases, and 10 bases separated the two germline ends. CDR3 length: 14 amino acids. In nucleotides, the CDR3 is TGCGCCAGCAGCTTGGCCAGCGCATCTGAAAAACTGTTTTTT. It encodes CASSLASASEKLFF.